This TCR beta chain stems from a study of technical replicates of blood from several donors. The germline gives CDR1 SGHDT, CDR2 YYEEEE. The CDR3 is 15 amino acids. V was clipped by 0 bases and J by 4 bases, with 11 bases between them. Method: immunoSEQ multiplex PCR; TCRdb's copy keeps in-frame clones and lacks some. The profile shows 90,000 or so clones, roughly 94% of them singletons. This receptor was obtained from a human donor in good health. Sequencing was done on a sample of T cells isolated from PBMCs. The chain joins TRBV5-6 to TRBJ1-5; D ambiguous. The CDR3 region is CASSLGGFRNQPQHF. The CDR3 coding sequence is TGTGCCAGCAGCTTGGGAGGGTTTCGAAATCAGCCCCAGCATTTT.